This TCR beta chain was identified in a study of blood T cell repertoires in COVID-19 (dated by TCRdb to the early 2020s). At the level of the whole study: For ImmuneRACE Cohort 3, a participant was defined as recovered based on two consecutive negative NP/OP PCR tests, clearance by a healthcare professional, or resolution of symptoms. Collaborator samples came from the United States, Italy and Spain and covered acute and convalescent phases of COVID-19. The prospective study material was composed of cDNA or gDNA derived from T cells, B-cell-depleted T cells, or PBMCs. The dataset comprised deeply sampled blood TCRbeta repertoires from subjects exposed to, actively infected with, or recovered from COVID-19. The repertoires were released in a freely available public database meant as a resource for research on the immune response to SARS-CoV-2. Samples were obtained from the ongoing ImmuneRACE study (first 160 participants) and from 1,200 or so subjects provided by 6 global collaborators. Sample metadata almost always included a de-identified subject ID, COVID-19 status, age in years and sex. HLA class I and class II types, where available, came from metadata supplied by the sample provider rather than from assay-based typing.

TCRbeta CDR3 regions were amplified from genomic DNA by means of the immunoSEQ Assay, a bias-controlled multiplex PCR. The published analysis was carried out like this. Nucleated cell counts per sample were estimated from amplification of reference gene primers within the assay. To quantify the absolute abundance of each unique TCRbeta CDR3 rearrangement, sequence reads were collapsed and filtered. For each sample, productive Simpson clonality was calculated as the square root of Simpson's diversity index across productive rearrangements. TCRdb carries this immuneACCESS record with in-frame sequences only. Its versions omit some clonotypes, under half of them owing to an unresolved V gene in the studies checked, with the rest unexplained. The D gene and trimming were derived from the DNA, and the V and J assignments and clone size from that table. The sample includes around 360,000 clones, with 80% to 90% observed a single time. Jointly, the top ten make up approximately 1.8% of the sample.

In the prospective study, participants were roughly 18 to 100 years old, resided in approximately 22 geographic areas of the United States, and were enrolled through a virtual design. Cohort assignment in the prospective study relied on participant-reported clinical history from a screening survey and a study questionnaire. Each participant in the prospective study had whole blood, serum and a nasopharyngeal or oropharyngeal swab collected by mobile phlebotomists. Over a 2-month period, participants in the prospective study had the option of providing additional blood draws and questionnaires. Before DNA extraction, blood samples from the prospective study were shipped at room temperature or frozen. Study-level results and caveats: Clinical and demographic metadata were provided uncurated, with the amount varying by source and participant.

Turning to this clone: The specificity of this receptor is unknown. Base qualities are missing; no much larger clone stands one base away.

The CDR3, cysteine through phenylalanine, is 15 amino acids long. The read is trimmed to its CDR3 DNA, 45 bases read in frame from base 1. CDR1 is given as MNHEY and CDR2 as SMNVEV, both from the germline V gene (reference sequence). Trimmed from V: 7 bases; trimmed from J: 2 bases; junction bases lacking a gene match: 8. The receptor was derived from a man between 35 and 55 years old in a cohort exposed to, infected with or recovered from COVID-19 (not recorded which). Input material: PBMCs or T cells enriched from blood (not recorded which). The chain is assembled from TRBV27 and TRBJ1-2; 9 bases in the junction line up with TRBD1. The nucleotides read TGTGCCAGCAAGAAAACGGGACAGGGAAACTATGGCTACACCTTC. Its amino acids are CASKKTGQGNYGYTF.